The 14 T cell receptor beta chains presented below share a single source sample, sequenced in a study of blood T cell repertoires in COVID-19. Sequencing was performed with immunoSEQ multiplex PCR; in TCRdb, only in-frame clones are kept and a portion is missing. The sample contains about 410,000 clones, over 85% of which appear only once. Input material: PBMCs or T cells enriched from blood (not recorded which). The source of these receptors is a woman between 25 and 40 years old who had recovered from COVID-19.

J is TRBJ2-3 and V is TRBV10-3; TRBD2 agrees at 10 bases. This CDR3 region has 14 residues. CDR1 and CDR2 from the germline V gene are ENHRY and SYGVKD. V lost 2 bases to trimming and J lost 6 bases; unmatched junction nucleotides: 2. Written as DNA, the CDR3 is TGTGCCATCAGTGAGACTAGCGGGGTGGATACGCAGTATTTT. Encoded protein: CAISETSGVDTQYF.

CDR3 sequence reads: CASSLTRGSDTEAFF. The CDR3 DNA reads as TGTGCCAGCAGCTTAACCAGGGGATCGGACACTGAAGCTTTCTTT. The chain is built from TRBV11-1 and TRBJ1-1; D is perhaps TRBD1 (6 bases). V shed 2 bases and J shed 3 bases, with 13 bases lying between them. The germline gives CDR1 SGHAT, CDR2 FQDESV (reference sequence). CDR3 size: 15 residues.

CDR3 loop: CASSPGLVYGYTF. The CDR3 coding sequence is TGTGCCAGCAGTCCCGGACTGGTCTATGGCTACACCTTC. This chain joins TRBV12-3 or TRBV12-4 and TRBJ1-2; no definite D call. The V end lost 5 bases, the J end lost 4 bases, and 11 bases lay between the germline ends. This CDR3 has 13 residues.

The genes are TRBV3-1 (or the pseudogene TRBV3-2) and TRBJ1-3; D not certain. Per germline, CDR1 LGHDT and CDR2 YNNKEL (reference sequence). This CDR3 is built from 16 residues. Trimming stripped 0 bases from V and 3 bases from J, with 12 bases between. The CDR3: CASSQERLFSGNTIYF. As DNA, the CDR3 is TGTGCCAGCAGCCAAGAACGACTTTTCAGTGGAAACACCATATATTTT.

The chain carries TRBV7-2 and TRBJ1-5; no definite D call. CDR3 length: 15 amino acids. Trimming shortened V by 1 base and J by 4 bases, and 11 bases separated the two germline ends. Germline values: CDR1 SGHTA, CDR2 FQGNSA. The CDR3 DNA is TGTGCCAGCAGCTTAGGGCTGGCCAGTAATCAGCCCCAGCATTTT. It encodes CASSLGLASNQPQHF.

This clone has only one observation. The chain is built from TRBV28 and TRBJ1-5; D is ambiguous. Deletions cut 6 bases from V and 0 bases from J, with 12 bases between. Per the germline V gene, CDR1 is MDHEN and CDR2 is SYDVKM. The CDR3 has 15 amino acids. CDR3 bases: TGTGCCAGCAGCCCTAGAGGCGATAGCAATCAGCCCCAGCATTTT. The encoded protein is CASSPRGDSNQPQHF.

The chain joins TRBV11-2 to TRBJ1-6; no firm D call. The CDR3 consists of 15 residues. Trimming shortened V by 0 bases and J by 7 bases, and 10 bases separated the two germline ends. Germline loops: CDR1 SGHAT, CDR2 FQNNGV. In DNA, the CDR3 is TGTGCCAGCAGCTTAGATACAATAAGAAATTCACCCCTCCACTTT. Amino acid sequence: CASSLDTIRNSPLHF.

The rearrangement links TRBV5-1 to TRBJ2-5; a possible D gene is TRBD2 (5 bases). V lost 4 bases, J lost 4 bases, and 14 bases lay in between. The germline V gene encodes CDR1 SGHRS and CDR2 YFSETQ. This CDR3 region has 14 residues. DNA for the CDR3: TGCGCCAGCAGCCTAGCCCCCGGGCCAGAGACCCAGTACTTC. Translated, it gives CASSLAPGPETQYF. Drawing the rest from reference TRBV5-1 and TRBJ2-5, the complete variable domain is KAGVTQTPRYLIKTRGQQVTLSCSPISGHRSVSWYQQTPGQGLQFLFEYFSETQRNKGNFPGRFSGRQFSNSRSEMNVSTLELGDSALYLCASSLAPGPETQYFGPGTRLLVL.

V is TRBV12-5 and J is TRBJ1-4; D is perhaps TRBD1 (6 bases). Trimming took 5 bases from V and 5 from J, leaving 15 bases between them. CDR1 and CDR2 (germline): LGHNT, FRNRAP. The CDR3 has 15 amino acids. The CDR3: CASGPPGQLNEKLFF. In DNA form, the CDR3 reads TGTGCTAGTGGTCCCCCGGGACAACTCAATGAAAAACTGTTTTTT.

The table lists this clone with a count of one. V usage is TRBV28 and J usage is TRBJ1-1; TRBD1 is a possible D gene (6 bases). The CDR3 sequence is 14 residues long. V was shortened by 3 bases and J by 4 bases, with 12 bases between the two germline ends. Germline V CDR1 and CDR2: MDHEN, SYDVKM. Here the CDR3 reads CASSFRGLGTEAFF. CDR3 nucleotide sequence: TGTGCCAGCAGTTTCAGGGGCTTGGGCACTGAAGCTTTCTTT. The whole variable domain, remainder taken from reference TRBV28 and TRBJ1-1, is DVKVTQSSRYLVKRTGEKVFLECVQDMDHENMFWYRQDPGLGLRLIYFSYDVKMKEKGDIPEGYSVSREKKERFSLILESASTNQTSMYLCASSFRGLGTEAFFGQGTRLTVV.

The J gene is TRBJ2-7, the V gene TRBV21-1; the table names TRBD1, a call not compared with the DNA. TRBV21-1 is assigned pseudogene status. This CDR3 has 18 amino acids. The CDR3 nucleotides read TGTGCCAGCAGCAAAGCCTCAGATTGGGTCACAGATTACTACGAGCAGTACTTC. Encoded protein: CASSKASDWVTDYYEQYF.

CDR3 nucleotide sequence: TGTGCCAGCAGCTTAGTTTCAGGGGCTGGGGAAAAACTGTTTTTT. Translation gives CASSLVSGAGEKLFF. V gene TRBV7-2 combines with J gene TRBJ1-4; a weak D match, TRBD1 (6 bases). V was trimmed by 1 base and J by 8 bases, leaving 14 bases between them. The CDR3 is 15 residues long. The germline CDR1 and CDR2 sequences are SGHTA and FQGNSA.

This chain connects TRBV28 to TRBJ2-2; no reliable D call. This CDR3 spans 18 amino acids. The V end was cut by 6 bases, the J end by 3 bases, with 23 bases between. Germline CDR1 is MDHEN and CDR2 is SYDVKM. The CDR3, as DNA: TGTGCCAGCAGGTCCCCAATACTAAAAGGTTCCCACACCGGGGAGCTGTTTTTT. It specifies CASRSPILKGSHTGELFF.

This clone has only a few counts. This sequence joins TRBV15 and TRBJ2-3; 7 bases map to TRBD1. The J segment lost 0 bases and the V segment lost 0 bases, leaving 6 bases of the junction unmatched. The CDR3 sequence is 17 residues long. Germline V CDR1 and CDR2: LNHNV, YYDKDF (reference sequence). DNA of the CDR3: TGTGCCACCAGCAGAGATCGCGGACAGGCAAGCACAGATACGCAGTATTTT. It yields the protein CATSRDRGQASTDTQYF.